These 11 T cell receptor beta chains came from one sample sequenced in a study of blood T cell repertoires in COVID-19. Clones were sequenced by immunoSEQ multiplex PCR, and TCRdb holds only the in-frame ones, with some missing. The data contain 310,000 or so clones, approximately 88% of them singletons. What was sequenced was PBMCs or T cells enriched from blood (not recorded which). These receptors originate from a woman aged 18 to 35 who had recovered from COVID-19.

The chain uses TRBV4-2 and TRBJ1-2; possible D gene TRBD1, 5 bases. The CDR3 covers 16 residues. Per germline, CDR1 LGHNA and CDR2 YNFKEQ. V was clipped by 4 bases and J by 5 bases, with 20 bases between them. CDR3 in DNA: TGTGCCAGCAGCCGTGATCAAAGGGACTACGGGTATGGCTACACCTTC. It yields the protein CASSRDQRDYGYGYTF.

The genes are TRBV5-1 and TRBJ1-3, with TRBD1 identical over 9 bases. Unmatched junction bases numbered 10, after V lost 1 base and J lost 8 bases. Germline CDR1 reads SGHRS; CDR2 reads YFSETQ. This CDR3 is 16 amino acids long. The CDR3 spells CASSLTGTGTPDTIYF. The CDR3, as DNA: TGCGCCAGCAGCTTGACGGGGACAGGGACGCCGGACACCATATATTTT.

This clone has more than one count but fewer than ten. The chain uses TRBV4-3 and TRBJ2-1; tentative D call: TRBD1 (5 bases). V lost 0 bases, J lost 9 bases, and 9 bases lay in between. The CDR3 loop spans 13 amino acids. Germline lookup yields CDR1 LGHNA and CDR2 YSLEER. The CDR3 is CASSQDMGLEQFF. For the CDR3, the DNA is TGCGCCAGCAGCCAAGACATGGGGCTTGAGCAGTTCTTC.

The chain joins TRBV4-1 to TRBJ2-7, with D tentatively TRBD1 (6 bases). The CDR3 runs 18 residues. CDR1 is MGHRA and CDR2 is YSYEKL in the germline V gene. V was cut by 4 bases and J by 3 bases, with 25 bases left in between. CDR3 DNA sequence: TGCGCCAGCAGCCGGCCACTCAAATCGATAGGGGGACGCTACGAGCAGTACTTC. Translation: CASSRPLKSIGGRYEQYF.

Comments on this clone: At the DNA level, this CDR3 is encoded by other sequences in the same sample as well. The V call is TRBV12-3 or TRBV12-4, the J call TRBJ1-2; no clear D gene. This CDR3 region has 13 residues. Trimming pared 3 bases from V and 3 bases from J, leaving 8 bases between. CDR3: CASSLAPDYGYTF. The CDR3 region has the DNA TGTGCCAGCAGTTTGGCCCCCGACTATGGCTACACCTTC.

The genes are TRBV18 and TRBJ1-1; D unclear. V lost 3 bases and J lost 3, with 14 bases in between. The CDR3 sequence is 15 residues long. Germline CDR1 and CDR2: KGHSH and LQKENI. DNA of the CDR3: TGTGCCAGCTCACCGAACGAGGAAATGGACACTGAAGCTTTCTTT. It translates to CASSPNEEMDTEAFF.

This clone was detected once. The chain links TRBV23-1 to TRBJ2-1, with TRBD2 matching over 10 bases. TRBV23-1 counts as an open reading frame of uncertain function. This CDR3 is built from 20 residues. V lost 0 bases and J lost 6; bases outside the gene matches: 17. The CDR3 nucleotides read TGCGCCAGCAGTCAATCGAGAGACACTACCGGGACTAGCGTCCCCAATGAGCAGTTCTTC. Translation gives CASSQSRDTTGTSVPNEQFF.

This rearrangement joins TRBV11-3 to TRBJ2-7; TRBD2 matches 8 bases. With 0 bases clipped from V and 3 bases from J, the junction kept 4 bases outside the gene matches. In germline, CDR1 is SGHNT, CDR2 YENEEA. The CDR3 extends over 15 amino acids. As DNA, the CDR3 is TGTGCCAGCAGCTTAGAATCGGGAGGGCTCTACGAGCAGTACTTC. This translates into CASSLESGGLYEQYF. The variable domain in full, completed from reference TRBV11-3 and TRBJ2-7, reads EAGVVQSPRYKIIEKKQPVAFWCNPISGHNTLYWYLQNLGQGPELLIRYENEEAVDDSQLPKDRFSAERLKGVDSTLKIQPAELGDSAVYLCASSLESGGLYEQYFGPGTRLTVT.

A single count supports this clone. This chain uses TRBV11-3 with TRBJ2-3; TRBD2 aligns across 9 bases. Losses at the gene ends were 5 bases for V and 7 bases for J; bases not matched to a gene: 10. The germline V gene has CDR1 SGHNT and CDR2 YENEEA. The CDR3 sequence is 15 residues long. For the CDR3, the DNA is TGTGCCAGCAGCGAAGGCGGGGGGGCCCAATATACGCAGTATTTT. This sequence encodes CASSEGGGAQYTQYF.

This chain links TRBV29-1 with TRBJ1-3, with a weak D call TRBD1 (6 bases). Between the trimmed V and J ends, which lost 6 bases and 0 bases, there was a span of 9 bases. CDR3 length: 13 residues. Germline-derived CDR1 and CDR2 are SQVTM and ANQGSEA. For the CDR3, the DNA is TGCAGCGTCGGACAGAGCTCTGGAAACACCATATATTTT. Protein sequence: CSVGQSSGNTIYF.

This chain joins TRBV29-1 and TRBJ1-2, with TRBD1 identical over 8 bases. Germline V lookup: CDR1 SQVTM, CDR2 ANQGSEA. The trim removed 7 bases at V and 7 bases at J, leaving 8 bases unmatched. The CDR3 length is 12 residues. The CDR3 DNA follows: TGCAGCGGACAGACAGGGGCCACTGGCTACACCTTC. Its translation is CSGQTGATGYTF.